This TCR beta chain was identified in a study of cytomegalovirus exposure and HLA in healthy donors. Background on the study: An early data release held some 89 million unique TCRs from HLA-typed donors. Overall study findings and caveats: Later analysis reportedly placed an Asian-associated ancestry cluster below the roughly 690-donor mean in N-insertions.

This PCR relied on a set of 60 Vbeta primers and 13 Jbeta primers. Profiling relied on immunoSEQ multiplex PCR, and the TCRdb table lists in-frame clones only, not all of them. The repertoire holds about 170,000 clones, with 72% as singletons. This CDR3 is 14 amino acids long. V gave up 7 bases and J gave up 4 bases, with 16 bases separating them. Germline CDR1 SEHNR, CDR2 FQNEAQ (reference sequence). In regard to this clone: Its target is not known.

Unrecorded immune exposure was likely among donors, who were nominally healthy when sampled. This receptor was identified in a human donor in good health. This chain connects TRBV7-9 to TRBJ1-2; D uncertain. The sequenced material came from PBMCs. The CDR3 region is CASTPSEPFYGYTF. CDR3 bases: TGTGCCAGCACCCCTTCTGAGCCCTTCTATGGCTACACCTTC.